The T cell receptor (beta chain) under discussion was sequenced for a study of human T cells and chemical hapten exposure. The library put unique molecular identifiers onto individual cDNA molecules. TCRdb used MiXCR to reprocess the RACE reads, holding one entry per CDR3 protein. Of about 350,000 distinct CDR3 sequences in the sample, over 5% are singletons; the top ten hold over 6.5%. Specified time point: pre-sensitization, week 0. Treatment reported: therapeutic diphenylcyclopropenone sensitization with weekly scalp DPC. Staff drew blood before applying each patch test. Study-level findings and limits: High-frequency TCRs, those above 1 in 1000, stayed the same after DPC sensitization. PT1 expanded TCR numbers rose with patch test score.

V gave up 4 bases and J gave up 0 bases, with 7 bases separating them. The CDR3 consists of 13 residues. In germline, CDR1 is MNHEY, CDR2 SVGEGT. With respect to this clonotype: The antigen remains undetermined.

The chain couples TRBV6-2 or TRBV6-3 to TRBJ2-7; no reliable D call. This material consisted of whole blood, taken in connection with sensitization to the hapten diphenylcyclopropenone (DPC). The receptor was isolated from a woman under 30 with alopecia areata. Some clones in this sample may be carry-over from other donors' samples. CDR3 DNA: TGTGCCAGCAGTTCGACCAGCTCCTACGAGCAGTACTTC. It yields the protein CASSSTSSYEQYF.